The 31 T cell receptor beta chains in this list originate from one sample, sequenced in a study of blood T cell repertoires in COVID-19. The method was immunoSEQ multiplex PCR; TCRdb's version includes in-frame clones alone and lacks a portion of them. The table shows 84,000 or so clones, with nearly 85% occurring only once. Sequencing was carried out using peripheral blood. The receptors were sampled from a woman aged 80 or over with acute or convalescent COVID-19.

This clone occurred once. The chain has TRBV27 and TRBJ1-1; possible D gene TRBD1, 5 bases. The CDR3 is made up of 15 amino acids. Germline V gives CDR1 MNHEY, CDR2 SMNVEV (reference sequence). Trimming pared 0 bases from V and 7 bases from J, leaving 15 bases between. CDR3 in DNA: TGTGCCAGCAGTTTATCGAGGGGCAGGAGGGGTGAAGCTTTCTTT. Its translation: CASSLSRGRRGEAFF.

V usage is TRBV6-1 and J usage is TRBJ2-7, with 7 nucleotides matching TRBD2. Germline assignment: CDR1 MNHNS and CDR2 SASEGT. The CDR3 has 15 amino acids. J was trimmed by 1 base and V by 0 bases; bases with no gene match: 3. The CDR3 coding sequence is TGTGCCAGCAGTGAAGCGGGGCGGGGGTCCTACGAGCAGTACTTC. It codes for CASSEAGRGSYEQYF.

The CDR3 region is CASSLAGFTGELFF. CDR3 in DNA: TGTGCCAGCAGCTTGGCGGGATTTACCGGGGAGCTGTTTTTT. The chain is built from TRBV5-4 and TRBJ2-2; D possibly corresponds to TRBD2 (5 bases). In germline, CDR1 is SGHNT, CDR2 YYREEE (reference sequence). This CDR3 is 14 amino acids long. With 0 bases removed from V and 5 bases from J, the gap between germline ends came to 8 bases.

The V call is TRBV6-5, the J call TRBJ2-7; 9 bases are shared with TRBD2. With V trimmed by 2 bases and J by 4 bases, 0 bases remained unmatched. The CDR3 contains 13 residues. Germline CDR1 MNHEY, CDR2 SVGAGI. Written as DNA, the CDR3 is TGTGCCAGCAGTTACACTAGCGGGTACGAGCAGTACTTC. Its translation: CASSYTSGYEQYF.

The genes are TRBV7-2 and TRBJ2-5; 9 bases are shared with TRBD2. V lost 2 bases to trimming and J lost 2 bases; unmatched junction nucleotides: 0. This CDR3 has 14 amino acids. Germline V gene lookup returns CDR1 SGHTA and CDR2 FQGNSA. The CDR3 reads CASSLLAGQETQYF. The CDR3 nucleotides are TGTGCCAGCAGCTTACTAGCGGGGCAAGAGACCCAGTACTTC.

The chain joins TRBV10-3 to TRBJ2-7, with TRBD2 identical over 8 bases. Trimming removed 2 bases from V and 1 base from J; junction bases left unmatched: 4. The CDR3 loop spans 15 amino acids. Germline-derived CDR1 and CDR2 are ENHRY and SYGVKD. The CDR3 DNA follows: TGTGCCATCAGTGAGCGGGGGGGGTATTCCTACGAGCAGTACTTC. The encoded protein is CAISERGGYSYEQYF.

The V and J genes are TRBV27 and TRBJ1-2; weak D call: TRBD1 (5 bases). The CDR3 consists of 14 residues. Germline-derived CDR1 and CDR2 are MNHEY and SMNVEV (reference sequence). V lost 6 bases to trimming and J lost 7 bases, with 18 bases between them. The CDR3 here is CASSTNRGKGGYTF. As DNA, the CDR3 is TGTGCCAGCAGCACGAACCGGGGGAAGGGTGGCTACACCTTC.

This chain connects TRBV9 to TRBJ2-3; 11 bases are shared with TRBD2. Per the germline V gene, CDR1 is SGDLS and CDR2 is YYNGEE. The CDR3 totals 16 residues. Unmatched junction bases numbered 3, after V lost 3 bases and J lost 0 bases. The DNA of the CDR3 is TGTGCCAGCAGCGATCGACTAGCGGGGAGCACAGATACGCAGTATTTT. It codes for CASSDRLAGSTDTQYF.

V and J are TRBV5-8 and TRBJ2-3; D is undetermined. The CDR3 is 14 residues long. V shed 4 bases and J shed 3 bases, with 12 bases lying between them. The V gene's germline CDR1 is SGHTS and CDR2 YDEGEE. CDR3 sequence reads: CASSAFIPTDTQYF. The CDR3 DNA reads TGTGCCAGCAGCGCGTTCATTCCTACAGATACGCAGTATTTT.

V usage is TRBV19 and J usage is TRBJ1-4; D might be TRBD1 (5 bases). V lost 4 bases to trimming and J lost 4 bases, with 10 bases between them. From germline, CDR1 is LNHDA and CDR2 SQIVND (reference sequence). This CDR3 is built from 14 residues. The CDR3: CASSKGTNNEKLFF. CDR3 DNA sequence: TGTGCCAGTAGTAAAGGGACTAATAATGAAAAACTGTTTTTT.

Worth noting for this clone: Within the sample, other DNA sequences also encode this same CDR3. CDR3 DNA: TGTGCCAGCAGCGTGAGCACAGATACGCAGTATTTT. This encodes CASSVSTDTQYF. The chain employs TRBV2 and TRBJ2-3; D is uncertain. This CDR3 comprises 12 residues. The V end was cut by 6 bases, the J end by 0 bases, with 4 bases between. The V gene's germline CDR1 is SNHLY and CDR2 FYNNEI.

The V gene is TRBV19, the J gene TRBJ1-5; D ambiguous. This CDR3 region has 12 residues. Trimming shortened V by 0 bases and J by 9 bases, and 6 bases separated the two germline ends. CDR1 and CDR2 from the germline V gene are LNHDA and SQIVND (reference sequence). The CDR3 here is CASSIDSGPQHF. For the CDR3, the DNA is TGTGCCAGTAGTATAGACAGTGGGCCCCAGCATTTT.

The V gene is TRBV7-6, the J gene TRBJ2-2; TRBD1 is a possible D gene (5 bases). This CDR3 contains 15 residues. Per germline, CDR1 SGHVS and CDR2 FNYEAQ. Trimming cost V 5 bases and J 0 bases, with 10 bases left between them. CDR3 amino acids: CASSPQTANTGELFF. CDR3 in DNA: TGTGCCAGCAGCCCTCAGACAGCGAACACCGGGGAGCTGTTTTTT.

The V call is TRBV19, the J call TRBJ2-7, with D perhaps TRBD2 (6 bases). The CDR3 totals 15 residues. V lost 1 base to trimming and J lost 3 bases, with 13 bases between them. Germline V gene data show CDR1 as LNHDA and CDR2 as SQIVND (reference sequence). The CDR3 here is CASSIVTAGDYEQYF. The CDR3 region has the DNA TGTGCCAGTAGTATAGTTACAGCGGGTGACTACGAGCAGTACTTC. Full variable domain (remainder filled in from reference TRBV19 and TRBJ2-7): DGGITQSPKYLFRKEGQNVTLSCEQNLNHDAMYWYRQDPGQGLRLIYYSQIVNDFQKGDIAEGYSVSREKKESFPLTVTSAQKNPTAFYLCASSIVTAGDYEQYFGPGTRLTVT.

This clone was recorded a few times. V gene TRBV7-9 combines with J gene TRBJ1-1, with 8 bases lining up with TRBD1. Germline-derived CDR1 and CDR2 are SEHNR and FQNEAQ (reference sequence). Losses at the gene ends were 2 bases for V and 4 bases for J; bases not matched to a gene: 9. The CDR3 has 16 residues. CDR3 residues: CASSLRTGKASTEAFF. CDR3 DNA: TGTGCCAGCAGCTTAAGGACAGGGAAGGCGAGCACTGAAGCTTTCTTT.

The chain employs TRBV5-1 and TRBJ2-1; tentatively, D is TRBD2 (5 bases). The CDR3 has 15 residues. CDR1 SGHRS and CDR2 YFSETQ come from the germline V gene. V lost 2 bases, J lost 1 base, and 10 bases lay in between. The CDR3 region has the DNA TGCGCCAGCAGCTTAGGCGGGCGATCCTACAATGAGCAGTTCTTC. This gives the protein CASSLGGRSYNEQFF.

The chain couples TRBV5-1 to TRBJ2-3, with D perhaps TRBD1 (6 bases). CDR3 length: 14 residues. The germline gives CDR1 SGHRS, CDR2 YFSETQ. V was cut by 0 bases and J by 1 base, with 6 bases left in between. The CDR3 DNA sequence: TGCGCCAGCAGCTTGGGGACAGGCACAGATACGCAGTATTTT. Its translation: CASSLGTGTDTQYF.

This clone was observed a handful of times. The chain combines TRBV7-2 with TRBJ2-5; a possible D gene is TRBD1 (5 bases). Germline CDR1 is SGHTA and CDR2 is FQGNSA. The germline V and J ends were trimmed by 2 bases and 2 bases, with 12 bases remaining between them. The CDR3 runs 15 residues. The CDR3, as DNA: TGTGCCAGCAGCTTATGGCAGGGCCTACAAGAGACCCAGTACTTC. Translation: CASSLWQGLQETQYF.

CDR3 residues: CSVQGSYEQYF. The CDR3 DNA sequence: TGCTCTGTACAGGGCTCCTACGAGCAGTACTTC. V is TRBV20-1 and J is TRBJ2-7; TRBD1 is a possible D gene (6 bases). The CDR3 consists of 11 residues. CDR1 and CDR2 from the germline V gene are DFQATT and SNEGSKA (reference sequence).

This clone is a singleton in its sample. This chain uses TRBV7-2 with TRBJ2-5; D might be TRBD1 (6 bases). The CDR3 is made up of 14 amino acids. The germline CDR1 and CDR2 sequences are SGHTA and FQGNSA. V dropped 0 bases and J dropped 8 bases, with 13 bases sitting between them. The CDR3, as DNA: TGTGCCAGCAGCTTAGCAACCGGGACATATACCCAGTACTTC. The encoded protein is CASSLATGTYTQYF.

The chain joins TRBV3-1 (or the pseudogene TRBV3-2) to TRBJ1-1, with D tentatively TRBD1 (6 bases). CDR1 LGHDT and CDR2 YNNKEL come from the germline V gene (reference sequence). The length of the CDR3 is 15 residues. V was pared by 5 bases and J by 0 bases, with 13 bases between. The CDR3 DNA is TGTGCCAGCAGCTCCCCAGGGGCGGTGAACACTGAAGCTTTCTTT. This sequence encodes CASSSPGAVNTEAFF.

There are a few counts of this clone. V usage is TRBV12-5 and J usage is TRBJ1-5; D not certain. Trimming removed 3 bases from V and 2 bases from J, with 11 bases in between. The CDR3 is 15 residues long. Per the germline V gene, CDR1 is LGHNT and CDR2 is FRNRAP. The CDR3 DNA reads as TGTGCTAGTGGTTTTGGAGGGATACGCAATCAGCCCCAGCATTTT. This codes for CASGFGGIRNQPQHF.

In its sample, this clone was seen once. This sequence joins TRBV7-2 and TRBJ1-1; tentatively, D is TRBD1 (5 bases). This CDR3 has 15 residues. Germline V CDR1 and CDR2: SGHTA, FQGNSA. V gave up 5 bases and J gave up 12 bases, with 25 bases separating them. The CDR3 is CASSRMGPSGGDPFF. The CDR3 nucleotides read TGTGCCAGCAGCCGCATGGGGCCCTCCGGCGGGGATCCTTTCTTT. The full variable domain, with the rest looked up from reference TRBV7-2 and TRBJ1-1, is GAGVSQSPSNKVTEKGKDVELRCDPISGHTALYWYRQSLGQGLEFLIYFQGNSAPDKSGLPSDRFSAERTGGSVSTLTIQRTQQEDSAVYLCASSRMGPSGGDPFFGQGTRLTVV.

The chain employs TRBV5-1 and TRBJ2-1; 10 nucleotides line up with TRBD1. Germline assignment: CDR1 SGHRS and CDR2 YFSETQ. The CDR3 length is 16 residues. With V trimmed by 0 bases and J by 6 bases, 6 bases remained unmatched. Here the CDR3 reads CASSLAGTGVFNEQFF. The CDR3, as DNA: TGCGCCAGCAGCTTGGCCGGGACAGGGGTTTTCAATGAGCAGTTCTTC.

This chain joins TRBV7-2 and TRBJ2-4, with 9 bases that match TRBD1. The trim removed 4 bases at V and 3 bases at J, leaving 13 bases unmatched. The CDR3 extends over 18 amino acids. Germline CDR1 is SGHTA and CDR2 is FQGNSA. CDR3 sequence reads: CASSSGTGLGRGKNIQYF. CDR3 nucleotide sequence: TGTGCCAGCAGCTCCGGGACAGGGCTTGGGCGAGGCAAAAACATTCAGTACTTC.

This clone was observed once. This CDR3 is CAISGTDNYGYTF. CDR3 sequence (DNA): TGTGCCATCAGTGGGACTGATAACTATGGCTACACCTTC. The gene calls are TRBV10-3 and TRBJ1-2; the D is unclear. The germline V gene encodes CDR1 ENHRY and CDR2 SYGVKD. The CDR3 contains 13 residues. Trimming removed 4 bases at V and 1 base at J, with 7 bases between.

The CDR3 DNA is TGTGCCAGCAGTCCAGGGGGCGCCGGAAACACCATATATTTT. Translated: CASSPGGAGNTIYF. The V and J genes are TRBV6-5 and TRBJ1-3, with TRBD1 identical over 8 bases. This CDR3 comprises 14 residues. The trim removed 5 bases at V and 4 bases at J, leaving 4 bases unmatched. Germline CDR1 MNHEY, CDR2 SVGAGI.

This chain connects TRBV7-9 to TRBJ2-1; TRBD2 agrees at 9 bases. The CDR3 sequence is 17 residues long. The trim removed 9 bases at V and 4 bases at J, leaving 16 bases unmatched. Germline CDR1 SEHNR, CDR2 FQNEAQ (reference sequence). The DNA of the CDR3 is TGTGCCAGTCCCCCCCGTCTGACTAGCGGAAAATACAATGAGCAGTTCTTC. Translating it yields CASPPRLTSGKYNEQFF.

This chain connects TRBV6-1 to TRBJ1-1, with D possibly being TRBD1 (5 bases). The CDR3 loop spans 15 amino acids. Trimming took 0 bases from V and 6 from J, leaving 14 bases between them. Germline V CDR1 and CDR2: MNHNS, SASEGT. The chain's CDR3 is CASSEAVGVWSEAFF. CDR3 nucleotides: TGTGCCAGCAGTGAAGCAGTAGGGGTCTGGTCTGAAGCTTTCTTT.

The V call is TRBV6-5, the J call TRBJ2-3, with no clear D. Germline V CDR1 and CDR2: MNHEY, SVGAGI. Trimming stripped 4 bases from V and 3 bases from J, with 14 bases between. The CDR3 has 15 amino acids. The CDR3 protein is CASSSHPLRTDTQYF. CDR3 coding DNA: TGTGCCAGCAGTTCCCATCCACTACGGACAGATACGCAGTATTTT.

This sequence joins TRBV2 and TRBJ2-2, with 10 bases fitting TRBD1. Germline assignment: CDR1 SNHLY and CDR2 FYNNEI. The junction had 2 bases not matched to a gene; V was cut back by 4 bases and J by 6 bases. CDR3 length: 14 residues. The CDR3 DNA reads as TGTGCCAGCAGTGTGGACAGGGGGGCCGGGGAGCTGTTTTTT. It is translated as CASSVDRGAGELFF.